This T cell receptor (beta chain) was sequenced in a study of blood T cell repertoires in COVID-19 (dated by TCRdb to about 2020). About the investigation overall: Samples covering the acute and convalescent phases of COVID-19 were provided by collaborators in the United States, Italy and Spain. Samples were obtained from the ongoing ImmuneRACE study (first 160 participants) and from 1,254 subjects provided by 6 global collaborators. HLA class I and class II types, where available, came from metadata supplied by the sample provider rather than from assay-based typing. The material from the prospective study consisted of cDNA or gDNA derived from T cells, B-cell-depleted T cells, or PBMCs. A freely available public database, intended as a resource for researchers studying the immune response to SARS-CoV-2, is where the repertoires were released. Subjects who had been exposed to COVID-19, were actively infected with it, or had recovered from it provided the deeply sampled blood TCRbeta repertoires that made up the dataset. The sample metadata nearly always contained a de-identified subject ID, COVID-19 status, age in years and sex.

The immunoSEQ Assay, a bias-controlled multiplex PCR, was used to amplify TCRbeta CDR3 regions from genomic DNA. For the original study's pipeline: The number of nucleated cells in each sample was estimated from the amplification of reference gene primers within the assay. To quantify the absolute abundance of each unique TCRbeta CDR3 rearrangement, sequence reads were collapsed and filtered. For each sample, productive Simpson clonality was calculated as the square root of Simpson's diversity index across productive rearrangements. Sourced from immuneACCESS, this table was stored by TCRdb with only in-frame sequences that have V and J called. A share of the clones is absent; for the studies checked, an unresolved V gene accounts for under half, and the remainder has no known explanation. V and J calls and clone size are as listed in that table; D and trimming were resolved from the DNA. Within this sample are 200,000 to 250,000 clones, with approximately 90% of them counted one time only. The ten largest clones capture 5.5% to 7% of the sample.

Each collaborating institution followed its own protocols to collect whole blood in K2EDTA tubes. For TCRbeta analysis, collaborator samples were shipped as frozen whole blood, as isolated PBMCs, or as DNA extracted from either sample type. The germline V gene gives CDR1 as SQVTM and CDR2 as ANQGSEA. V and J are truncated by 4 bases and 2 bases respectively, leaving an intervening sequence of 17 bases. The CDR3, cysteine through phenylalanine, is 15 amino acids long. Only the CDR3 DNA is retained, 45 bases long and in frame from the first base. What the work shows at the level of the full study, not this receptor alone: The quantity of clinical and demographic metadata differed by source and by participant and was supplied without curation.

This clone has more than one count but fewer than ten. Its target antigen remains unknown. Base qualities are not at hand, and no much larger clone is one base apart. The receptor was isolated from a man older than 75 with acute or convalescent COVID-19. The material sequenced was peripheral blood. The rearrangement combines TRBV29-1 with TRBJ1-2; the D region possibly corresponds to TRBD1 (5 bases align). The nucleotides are TGCAGCGTTGCCGCTGGGGCAGGGCTAAACTATGGCTACACCTTC. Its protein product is CSVAAGAGLNYGYTF.